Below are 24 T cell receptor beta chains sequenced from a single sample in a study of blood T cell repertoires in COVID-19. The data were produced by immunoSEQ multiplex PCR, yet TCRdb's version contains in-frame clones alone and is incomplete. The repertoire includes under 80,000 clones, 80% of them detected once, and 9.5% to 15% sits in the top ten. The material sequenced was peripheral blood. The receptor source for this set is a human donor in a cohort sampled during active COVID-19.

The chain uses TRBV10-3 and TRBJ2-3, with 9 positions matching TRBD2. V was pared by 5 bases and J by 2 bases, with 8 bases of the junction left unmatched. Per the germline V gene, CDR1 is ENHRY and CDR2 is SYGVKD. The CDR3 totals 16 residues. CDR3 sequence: CAISSSGTSLTDTQYF. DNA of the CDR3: TGTGCCATCAGTTCTTCCGGGACTAGCCTCACAGATACGCAGTATTTT.

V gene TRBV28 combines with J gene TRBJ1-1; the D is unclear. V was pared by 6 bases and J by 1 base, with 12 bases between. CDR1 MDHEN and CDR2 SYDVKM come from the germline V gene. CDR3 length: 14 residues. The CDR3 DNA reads TGTGCCAGCAGCCTCCAGGCCTGGAACACTGAAGCTTTCTTT. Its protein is CASSLQAWNTEAFF.

The CDR3 DNA is TGTGCCACCAGCAGAGAGCTGGGCAGCTCTGGAAACACCATATATTTT. Its translation: CATSRELGSSGNTIYF. The chain combines TRBV15 with TRBJ1-3; D unresolved. CDR3 length: 16 residues. Trimming cost V 0 bases and J 0 bases, with 9 bases left between them. From germline, CDR1 is LNHNV and CDR2 YYDKDF (reference sequence).

The CDR3 bases are TGTGCCAGCAGCGTCGGACAGGGACCATACAATGAGCAGTTCTTC. This translates into CASSVGQGPYNEQFF. The chain has TRBV9 and TRBJ2-1, with 8 bases lining up with TRBD1. CDR3 size: 15 residues. Germline CDR1 and CDR2: SGDLS and YYNGEE. J lost 4 bases, V lost 2 bases, and 5 bases had no gene match.

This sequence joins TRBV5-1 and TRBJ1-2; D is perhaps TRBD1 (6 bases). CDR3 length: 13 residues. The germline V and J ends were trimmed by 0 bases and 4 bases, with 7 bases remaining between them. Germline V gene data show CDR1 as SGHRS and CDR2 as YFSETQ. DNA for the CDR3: TGCGCCAGCAGCTTGGGGACAGTCTATGGCTACACCTTC. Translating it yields CASSLGTVYGYTF.

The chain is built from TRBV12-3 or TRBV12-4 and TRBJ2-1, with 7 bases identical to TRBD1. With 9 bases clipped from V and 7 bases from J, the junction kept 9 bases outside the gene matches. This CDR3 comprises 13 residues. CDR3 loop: CASGTALGNEQFF. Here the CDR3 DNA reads TGTGCCAGTGGGACAGCCCTGGGAAATGAGCAGTTCTTC.

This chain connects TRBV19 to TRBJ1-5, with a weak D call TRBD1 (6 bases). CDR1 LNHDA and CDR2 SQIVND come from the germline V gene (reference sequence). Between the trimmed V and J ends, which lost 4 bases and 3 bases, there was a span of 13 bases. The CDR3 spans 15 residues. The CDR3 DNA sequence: TGTGCCAGTAGTAGGGGTCAGGGGAACAATCAGCCCCAGCATTTT. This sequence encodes CASSRGQGNNQPQHF.

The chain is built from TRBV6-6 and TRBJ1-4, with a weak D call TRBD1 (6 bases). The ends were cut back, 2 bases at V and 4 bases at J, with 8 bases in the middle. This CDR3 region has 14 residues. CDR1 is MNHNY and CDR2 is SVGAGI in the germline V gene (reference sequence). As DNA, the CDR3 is TGTGCCAGCAGTTACGGGACATTTAATGAAAAACTGTTTTTT. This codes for CASSYGTFNEKLFF.

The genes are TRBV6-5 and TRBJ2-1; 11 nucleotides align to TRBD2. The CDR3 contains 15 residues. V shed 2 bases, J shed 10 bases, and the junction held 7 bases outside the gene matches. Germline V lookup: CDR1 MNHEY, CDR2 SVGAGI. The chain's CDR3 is CASSYSWASGGEQFF. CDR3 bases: TGTGCCAGCAGTTACAGTTGGGCTAGCGGGGGGGAGCAGTTCTTC.

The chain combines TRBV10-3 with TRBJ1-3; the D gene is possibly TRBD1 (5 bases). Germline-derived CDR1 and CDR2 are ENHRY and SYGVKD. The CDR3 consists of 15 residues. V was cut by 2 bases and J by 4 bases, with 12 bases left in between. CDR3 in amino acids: CAISEIGGLGNTIYF. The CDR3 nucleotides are TGTGCCATCAGTGAGATCGGGGGGTTAGGAAACACCATATATTTT.

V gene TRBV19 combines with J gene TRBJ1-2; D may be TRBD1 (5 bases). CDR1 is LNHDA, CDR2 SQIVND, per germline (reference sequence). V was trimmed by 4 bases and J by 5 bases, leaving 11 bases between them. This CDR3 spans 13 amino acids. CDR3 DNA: TGTGCCAGTAGTAACCTGGACATTTATGGCTACACCTTC. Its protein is CASSNLDIYGYTF.

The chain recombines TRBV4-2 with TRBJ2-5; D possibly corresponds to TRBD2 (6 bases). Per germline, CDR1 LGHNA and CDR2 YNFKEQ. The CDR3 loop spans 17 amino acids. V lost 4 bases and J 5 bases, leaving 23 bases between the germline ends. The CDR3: CASSPGTLDSRGETQYF. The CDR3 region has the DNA TGTGCCAGCAGCCCCGGGACTCTAGACAGTCGTGGGGAGACCCAGTACTTC.

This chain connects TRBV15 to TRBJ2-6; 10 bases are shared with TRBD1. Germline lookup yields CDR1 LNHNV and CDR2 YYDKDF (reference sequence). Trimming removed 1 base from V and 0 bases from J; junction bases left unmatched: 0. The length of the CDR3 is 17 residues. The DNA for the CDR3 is TGTGCCACCAGCAGAGGGACAGGGGGCTCTGGGGCCAACGTCCTGACTTTC. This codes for CATSRGTGGSGANVLTF.

The CDR3 here is CAIGGMGSGNTIYF. As DNA, the CDR3 is TGTGCCATCGGCGGTATGGGCTCTGGAAACACCATATATTTT. This chain connects TRBV10-3 to TRBJ1-3; D gene ambiguous. Germline V gene data show CDR1 as ENHRY and CDR2 as SYGVKD. This CDR3 region has 14 residues. V lost 8 bases and J lost 0, with 11 bases in between.

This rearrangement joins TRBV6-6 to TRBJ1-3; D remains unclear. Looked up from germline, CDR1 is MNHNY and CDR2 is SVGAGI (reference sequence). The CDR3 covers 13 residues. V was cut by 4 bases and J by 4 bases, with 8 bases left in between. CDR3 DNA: TGTGCCAGCAGTTTCACACAAGGAAACACCATATATTTT. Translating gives CASSFTQGNTIYF.

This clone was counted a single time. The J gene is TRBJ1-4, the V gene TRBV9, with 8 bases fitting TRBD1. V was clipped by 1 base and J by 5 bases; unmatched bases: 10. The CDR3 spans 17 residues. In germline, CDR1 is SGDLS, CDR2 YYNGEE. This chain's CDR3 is CASSVSGAGGRNEKLFF. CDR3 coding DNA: TGTGCCAGCAGCGTAAGCGGGGCAGGGGGCAGAAATGAAAAACTGTTTTTT.

CDR3 residues: CASSKRPGQAYQETQYF. In DNA form, the CDR3 reads TGTGCCAGCAGCAAGAGGCCGGGACAGGCTTACCAAGAGACCCAGTACTTC. The V and J genes are TRBV7-9 and TRBJ2-5; 8 nucleotides align to TRBD1. Germline V lookup: CDR1 SEHNR, CDR2 FQNEAQ (reference sequence). The CDR3 extends over 17 amino acids. Trimming at V came to 5 bases and at J to 0 bases, leaving 11 bases not matched to a gene.

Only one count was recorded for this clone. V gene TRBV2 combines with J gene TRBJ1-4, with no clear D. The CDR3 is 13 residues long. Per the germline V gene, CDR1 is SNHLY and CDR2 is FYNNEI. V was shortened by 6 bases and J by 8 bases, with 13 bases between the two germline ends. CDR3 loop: CASRLGVGEKLFF. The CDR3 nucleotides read TGTGCCAGCAGGCTCGGGGTGGGAGAAAAACTGTTTTTT. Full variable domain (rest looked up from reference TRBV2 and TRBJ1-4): EPEVTQTPSHQVTQMGQEVILRCVPISNHLYFYWYRQILGQKVEFLVSFYNNEISEKSEIFDDQFSVERPDGSNFTLKIRSTKLEDSAMYFCASRLGVGEKLFFGSGTQLSVL.

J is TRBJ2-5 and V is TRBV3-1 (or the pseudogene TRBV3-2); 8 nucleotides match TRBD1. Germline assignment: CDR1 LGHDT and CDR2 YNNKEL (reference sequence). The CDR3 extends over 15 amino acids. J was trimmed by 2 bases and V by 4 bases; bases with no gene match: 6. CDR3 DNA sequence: TGTGCCAGCAGCCTACGGACAGGGCTACAAGAGACCCAGTACTTC. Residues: CASSLRTGLQETQYF.

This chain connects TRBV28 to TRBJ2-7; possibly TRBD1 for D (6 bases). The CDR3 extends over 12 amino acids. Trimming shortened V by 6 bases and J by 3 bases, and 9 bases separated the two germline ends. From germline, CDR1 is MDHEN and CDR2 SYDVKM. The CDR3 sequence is CASSSGVYEQYV. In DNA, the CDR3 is TGTGCCAGCAGCTCAGGGGTCTACGAGCAGTACGTC.

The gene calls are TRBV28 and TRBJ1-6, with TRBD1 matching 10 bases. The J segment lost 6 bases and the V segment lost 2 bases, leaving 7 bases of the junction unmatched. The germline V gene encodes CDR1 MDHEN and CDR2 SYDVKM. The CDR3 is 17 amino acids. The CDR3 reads CASSLTGQGWANSPLHF. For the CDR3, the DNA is TGTGCCAGCAGTTTAACGGGACAGGGGTGGGCTAATTCACCCCTCCACTTT.

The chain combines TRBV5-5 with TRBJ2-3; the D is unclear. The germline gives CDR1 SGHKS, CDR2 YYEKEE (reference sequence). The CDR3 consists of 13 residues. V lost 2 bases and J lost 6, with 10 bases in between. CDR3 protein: CASSLTDGDTQYF. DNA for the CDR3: TGTGCCAGCAGCTTAACTGACGGGGATACGCAGTATTTT. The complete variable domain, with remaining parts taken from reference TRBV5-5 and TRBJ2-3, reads DAGVTQSPTHLIKTRGQQVTLRCSPISGHKSVSWYQQVLGQGPQFIFQYYEKEERGRGNFPDRFSARQFPNYSSELNVNALLLGDSALYLCASSLTDGDTQYFGPGTRLTVL.

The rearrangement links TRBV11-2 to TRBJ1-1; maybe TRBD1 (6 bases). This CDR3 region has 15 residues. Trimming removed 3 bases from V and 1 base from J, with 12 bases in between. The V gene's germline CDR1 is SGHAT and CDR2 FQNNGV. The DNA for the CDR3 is TGTGCCAGCAGCTTGCACAGGGAGGGGAACACTGAAGCTTTCTTT. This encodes CASSLHREGNTEAFF.

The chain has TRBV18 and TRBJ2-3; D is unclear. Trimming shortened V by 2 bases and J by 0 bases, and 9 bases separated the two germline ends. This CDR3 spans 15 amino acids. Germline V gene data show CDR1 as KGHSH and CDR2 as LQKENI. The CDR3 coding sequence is TGTGCCAGCTCACCAACGTGGAGAAGCACAGATACGCAGTATTTT. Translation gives CASSPTWRSTDTQYF.